Reported below is one TCR beta chain. The data are from a study of shared clonotypes between healthy human individuals. Method: immunoSEQ multiplex PCR; TCRdb's copy keeps in-frame clones and lacks some. The sample records roughly 1,100,000 clones, around 74% being singletons. Source material: memory CD4+ T cells sorted from blood. Subset denoted: CD45RA-negative fraction. This TCR was recovered from a man aged 18 to 35 in good health.

The CDR3 reads CASKDRRMNTEAFF. CDR3 sequence (DNA): TGTGCCAGTAAGGACAGGCGGATGAACACTGAAGCTTTCTTT. The gene calls are TRBV19 and TRBJ1-1, with 7 bases identical to TRBD1. The germline V gene has CDR1 LNHDA and CDR2 SQIVND (reference sequence). Trimming at V came to 7 bases and at J to 0 bases, leaving 5 bases not matched to a gene. This CDR3 has 14 amino acids.